This T cell receptor (beta chain) was obtained from a study of cytomegalovirus exposure and HLA in healthy donors. PCR used 60 Vbeta primers and 13 Jbeta primers. This table comes from immunoSEQ multiplex PCR, and its TCRdb copy is limited to in-frame clones, with some not included. The sample consists of around 150,000 clones, 60% to 80% of them appearing once. Overall study results and limits: CMV serostatus stood as the only immune exposure information on hand.

Losses at the gene ends were 0 bases for V and 7 bases for J; bases not matched to a gene: 1. CDR1 and CDR2 from the germline V gene are LGHNA and YSLEER. The length of the CDR3 is 13 residues. Points on this clone: Antigen specificity is unknown.

Sequenced material: PBMCs. The receptor's source is a woman aged 40 to 55 in good health and CMV-seronegative. The chain has TRBV4-3 and TRBJ2-3, with 7 positions matching TRBD2. The CDR3 nucleotides are TGCGCCAGCAGCCAAGAGCGGGGGTATACGCAGTATTTT. It codes for CASSQERGYTQYF.